This TCR beta chain was documented in a study of blood T cell repertoires in COVID-19. For the study at large: COVID-19 samples from acute and convalescent phases originated in the United States, Italy and Spain. In each case, the material was cDNA or gDNA derived from T cells, B-cell-depleted T cells, or PBMCs.

In the authors' workflow: How many nucleated cells were present was estimated from reference gene primer amplification. Using immunoSEQ multiplex PCR, the repertoire was profiled, and TCRdb retains in-frame clones only, with some absent. The DNA was the basis for D and trimming; V, J and clone size are from that table. The sample comprises about 240,000 clones, nearly 85% of which are singletons, and over 4.5% rests with the top ten. Germline V gene lookup returns CDR1 SGHAT and CDR2 FQNNGV. J was trimmed by 2 bases and V by 3 bases; bases with no gene match: 7. The CDR3 sequence is 16 residues long.

The gene calls are TRBV11-2 and TRBJ2-3; 8 bases align to TRBD1. Sequenced material: peripheral blood. The sequence was obtained from a human donor in a cohort sampled during active COVID-19. CDR3 region: CASSFWGQEITDTQYF. In DNA form, the CDR3 reads TGTGCCAGCAGCTTCTGGGGACAGGAGATCACAGATACGCAGTATTTT.